Below are 32 T cell receptor beta chains sequenced from a single sample in a study of blood T cell repertoires in COVID-19. Some clones are missing from TCRdb's copy, which holds only in-frame ones; the method was immunoSEQ multiplex PCR. The sample consists of 200,000 to 250,000 clones, 87% of them appearing once. The sample consisted of PBMCs or T cells enriched from blood (not recorded which). These receptors were obtained from a woman in her 30s with acute COVID-19.

This clone was observed a few times. The V and J genes are TRBV27 and TRBJ1-5, with TRBD1 matching over 7 bases. The CDR3 spans 20 residues. CDR1 is MNHEY, CDR2 SMNVEV, per germline (reference sequence). Trimming took 8 bases from V and 0 from J; bases not matched to a gene: 22. Written as DNA, the CDR3 is TGTGCCAGCCCTAAACCCCAGGAGACAGGGTGGTCCTATAGCAATCAGCCCCAGCATTTT. Residues: CASPKPQETGWSYSNQPQHF.

The rearrangement joins TRBV7-6 to TRBJ1-1, with D tentatively TRBD1 (5 bases). Germline values: CDR1 SGHVS, CDR2 FNYEAQ. CDR3 size: 14 residues. V shed 5 bases and J shed 5 bases, with 15 bases lying between them. The chain's CDR3 is CASSQSREGTEAFF. The CDR3 nucleotides are TGTGCCAGCAGCCAATCCAGGGAGGGGACTGAAGCTTTCTTT.

The rearrangement joins TRBV27 to TRBJ1-1; a possible D gene is TRBD1 (5 bases). The CDR3 consists of 14 residues. Germline-derived CDR1 and CDR2 are MNHEY and SMNVEV (reference sequence). The V and J ends lost 5 bases and 2 bases respectively, with 12 bases between them. The CDR3 nucleotides are TGTGCCAGCAGTGTAGACAGATACAACACTGAAGCTTTCTTT. Protein product: CASSVDRYNTEAFF.

The V call is TRBV12-3 or TRBV12-4, the J call TRBJ2-5; D possibly corresponds to TRBD1 (6 bases). The CDR3 has 12 residues. V was cut by 1 base and J by 10 bases, with 10 bases left in between. The CDR3 region is CASSLDRVGQYF. CDR3 nucleotides: TGTGCCAGCAGTTTAGACAGGGTAGGCCAGTACTTC.

This sequence joins TRBV28 and TRBJ2-1; 8 nucleotides line up with TRBD1. J was trimmed by 2 bases and V by 5 bases; bases with no gene match: 8. This CDR3 is 16 amino acids long. Germline V gene data show CDR1 as MDHEN and CDR2 as SYDVKM. CDR3: CASSPQAGGAYNEQFF. The CDR3 coding sequence is TGTGCCAGCAGTCCCCAAGCAGGGGGCGCCTACAATGAGCAGTTCTTC.

The rearrangement uses TRBV7-3 and TRBJ2-1; D remains unclear. From germline, CDR1 is SGHTA and CDR2 FQGTGA. The CDR3 contains 12 residues. Trimming removed 1 base at V and 6 bases at J, with 4 bases between. The CDR3 is CASSLNGNEQFF. CDR3 sequence (DNA): TGTGCCAGCAGCTTAAACGGCAATGAGCAGTTCTTC.

This clone counts as medium-sized. V and J are TRBV9 and TRBJ1-2; 9 nucleotides agree with TRBD1. Looked up from germline, CDR1 is SGDLS and CDR2 is YYNGEE. The CDR3 has 14 amino acids. The V gene end was trimmed by 2 bases and the J gene end by 4 bases; junction bases not matched to a gene: 3. In DNA form, the CDR3 reads TGTGCCAGCAGCGTTGGGACAGGGATCTATGGCTACACCTTC. Translating gives CASSVGTGIYGYTF.

The J gene is TRBJ1-2, the V gene TRBV24-1, with D hard to call. V gave up 7 bases and J gave up 1 base, with 9 bases separating them. There are 13 residues in the CDR3. The germline CDR1 and CDR2 sequences are KGHDR and SFDVKD. The CDR3 coding sequence is TGTGCCACCAGCCCCGAGGGTAACTATGGCTACACCTTC. Protein: CATSPEGNYGYTF.

The chain employs TRBV10-2 and TRBJ2-7; tentative D call: TRBD1 (6 bases). Germline V gives CDR1 WSHSY, CDR2 SAAADI. Trimming left V 3 bases short and J 1 base short, with 16 bases between. The CDR3 has 16 amino acids. The CDR3 sequence is CASSDPGQTLSYEQYF. CDR3 in DNA: TGCGCCAGCAGTGACCCCGGACAGACCCTTTCCTACGAGCAGTACTTC.

V gene TRBV29-1 combines with J gene TRBJ2-5, with a weak D call TRBD2 (5 bases). CDR3 length: 13 amino acids. Deletions cut 5 bases from V and 7 bases from J, with 17 bases between. Germline V gene data show CDR1 as SQVTM and CDR2 as ANQGSEA. The CDR3, as DNA: TGCAGCGTTACAGCGGACCCCACCGGGACCCAGTACTTC. Amino acid sequence: CSVTADPTGTQYF.

This chain uses TRBV7-2 with TRBJ2-2; tentative D call: TRBD1 (6 bases). Germline values: CDR1 SGHTA, CDR2 FQGNSA. This CDR3 spans 16 amino acids. The V and J ends lost 5 bases and 1 base respectively, with 14 bases between them. CDR3 amino acids: CASSPGGRGNTGELFF. As DNA, the CDR3 is TGTGCCAGCAGCCCGGGTGGCAGGGGGAACACCGGGGAGCTGTTTTTT.

The count of this clone is one. This chain's CDR3 is CASSGSSGRASYEQYF. DNA of the CDR3: TGCGCCAGCAGCGGGAGTAGCGGGAGAGCATCCTACGAGCAGTACTTC. V usage is TRBV5-1 and J usage is TRBJ2-7; 9 nucleotides align to TRBD2. V lost 4 bases and J lost 1; bases outside the gene matches: 9. The CDR3 loop spans 16 amino acids. The germline V gene encodes CDR1 SGHRS and CDR2 YFSETQ. Based on the CDR3 plus reference TRBV5-1 and TRBJ2-7, the full variable domain is KAGVTQTPRYLIKTRGQQVTLSCSPISGHRSVSWYQQTPGQGLQFLFEYFSETQRNKGNFPGRFSGRQFSNSRSEMNVSTLELGDSALYLCASSGSSGRASYEQYFGPGTRLTVT.

V gene TRBV18 combines with J gene TRBJ1-4; no clear D. The CDR3 is 14 residues long. With 3 bases removed from V and 5 bases from J, the gap between germline ends came to 10 bases. CDR1 and CDR2 (germline): KGHSH, LQKENI. CDR3 region: CASSPRRGNEKLFF. DNA for the CDR3: TGTGCCAGCTCACCGAGACGGGGAAATGAAAAACTGTTTTTT.

The chain employs TRBV5-4 and TRBJ2-1, with 7 bases identical to TRBD1. The CDR3 spans 15 residues. Germline CDR1 SGHNT, CDR2 YYREEE (reference sequence). The trim removed 7 bases at V and 1 base at J, leaving 8 bases unmatched. The DNA for the CDR3 is TGTGCCAGCGGGGGTGACAGGGCATCCTACAATGAGCAGTTCTTC. This translates into CASGGDRASYNEQFF.

The chain uses TRBV7-3 and TRBJ2-1; the match to TRBD2 covers 10 bases. This CDR3 is 16 amino acids long. Trimming took 1 base from V and 4 from J; bases not matched to a gene: 4. Germline CDR1 reads SGHTA; CDR2 reads FQGTGA. This chain's CDR3 is CASSLSTGLAYNEQFF. The DNA for the CDR3 is TGTGCCAGCAGCTTAAGCACGGGACTAGCGTACAATGAGCAGTTCTTC.

The rearrangement uses TRBV19 and TRBJ2-2, with a possible D match to TRBD2 (5 bases). V lost 3 bases, J lost 9 bases, and 11 bases lay in between. The CDR3 covers 13 residues. Per the germline V gene, CDR1 is LNHDA and CDR2 is SQIVND (reference sequence). As DNA, the CDR3 is TGTGCCAGTAGTATTGGGAGCGGCAGGGAGCTGTTTTTT. Amino acids: CASSIGSGRELFF. Drawing the rest from reference TRBV19 and TRBJ2-2, the complete variable domain is DGGITQSPKYLFRKEGQNVTLSCEQNLNHDAMYWYRQDPGQGLRLIYYSQIVNDFQKGDIAEGYSVSREKKESFPLTVTSAQKNPTAFYLCASSIGSGRELFFGEGSRLTVL.

The chain uses TRBV7-8 and TRBJ1-2; 9 bases align to TRBD1. Germline CDR1 SGHVS, CDR2 FQNEAQ. The CDR3 is made up of 17 amino acids. V gave up 4 bases and J gave up 4 bases; unmatched junction bases: 13. This CDR3 reads CASSSSRDRENSYGYTF. In DNA form, the CDR3 reads TGTGCCAGCAGCTCGTCCCGGGACAGGGAAAATTCCTATGGCTACACCTTC.

The gene calls are TRBV12-5 and TRBJ2-1, with TRBD2 matching over 11 bases. The germline V gene has CDR1 LGHNT and CDR2 FRNRAP. There are 17 residues in the CDR3. The V and J ends lost 7 bases and 7 bases, in that order; junction bases with no gene match: 15. In DNA form, the CDR3 reads TGTGCTAGTGCCGAATCCTTAGCGGGAGGGATGCGGAATGAGCAGTTCTTC. Translation: CASAESLAGGMRNEQFF.

V is TRBV10-2 and J is TRBJ1-6; perhaps TRBD1 as D (6 bases). Trimming pared 3 bases from V and 7 bases from J, leaving 10 bases between. CDR3 length equals 14 residues. The germline V gene has CDR1 WSHSY and CDR2 SAAADI. The CDR3 protein is CASSDGDTNSPLHF. For the CDR3, the DNA is TGCGCCAGCAGTGATGGGGACACGAATTCACCCCTCCACTTT.

The chain links TRBV6-2 or TRBV6-3 to TRBJ1-2, with 8 bases that match TRBD1. The germline V gene has CDR1 MNHEY and CDR2 SVGEGT. J lost 5 bases, V lost 2 bases, and 10 bases had no gene match. CDR3 length: 16 residues. The CDR3 bases are TGTGCCAGCAGTTACGCGGGTTCGGACAGGGTGTATGGCTACACCTTC. As protein: CASSYAGSDRVYGYTF.

The J gene is TRBJ2-7, the V gene TRBV7-2, with D unclear. The CDR3 spans 15 residues. Trimming took 7 bases from V and 0 from J, leaving 16 bases between them. Looked up from germline, CDR1 is SGHTA and CDR2 is FQGNSA. As DNA, the CDR3 is TGTGCCAGCAACAGAAACCCGACGGACTCCTACGAGCAGTACTTC. Its protein product is CASNRNPTDSYEQYF.

The V call is TRBV18, the J call TRBJ2-7; D perhaps matches TRBD1 (5 bases). Germline CDR1 is KGHSH and CDR2 is LQKENI. V was shortened by 3 bases and J by 0 bases, with 21 bases between the two germline ends. The CDR3 sequence is 18 residues long. CDR3 nucleotide sequence: TGTGCCAGCTCACCCCTTCCGCGGCAGGGTATAAGCTCCTACGAGCAGTACTTC. As protein: CASSPLPRQGISSYEQYF.

This clone is a singleton in its sample. The chain couples TRBV7-9 to TRBJ2-6; TRBD1 is a possible D gene (6 bases). Germline V gene sequence: CDR1 SEHNR, CDR2 FQNEAQ (reference sequence). V lost 1 base and J lost 4, with 17 bases in between. The CDR3 is made up of 18 amino acids. In nucleotides, the CDR3 is TGTGCCAGCAGCTTAGTCCAGGGGTCCCAATCCGGGGCCAACGTCCTGACTTTC. Translating gives CASSLVQGSQSGANVLTF.

This chain connects TRBV7-2 to TRBJ2-7; D is possibly TRBD2 (5 bases). This CDR3 has 15 amino acids. CDR1 SGHTA and CDR2 FQGNSA come from the germline V gene. The V gene lost 2 bases and the J gene lost 1 base, with 12 bases spanning the gap. The DNA for the CDR3 is TGTGCCAGCAGCTTAAGCGATCTAGCTTCCTACGAGCAGTACTTC. It translates to CASSLSDLASYEQYF.

The chain combines TRBV10-3 with TRBJ1-3; 7 nucleotides match TRBD1. The CDR3 is made up of 14 amino acids. Looked up from germline, CDR1 is ENHRY and CDR2 is SYGVKD. Germline trimming cut 6 bases from V and 2 bases from J; bases unmatched to any gene: 4. CDR3 DNA sequence: TGTGCCATCAGGCCGACAGGGACTGGAAACACCATATATTTT. Protein sequence: CAIRPTGTGNTIYF.

The genes are TRBV7-9 and TRBJ2-2; TRBD2 agrees at 10 bases. The CDR3 sequence is 19 residues long. Germline V CDR1 and CDR2: SEHNR, FQNEAQ (reference sequence). V was clipped by 4 bases and J by 1 base; unmatched bases: 12. As DNA, the CDR3 is TGTGCCAGCAGCTGCGCCGGGACTAGCGCATGCTTGAACACCGGGGAGCTGTTTTTT. Translated, it gives CASSCAGTSACLNTGELFF.

In this sample, this clone turned up once. This chain links TRBV5-5 with TRBJ1-1; weak D call: TRBD1 (6 bases). The germline V gene encodes CDR1 SGHKS and CDR2 YYEKEE (reference sequence). The CDR3 is 14 residues long. V lost 1 base and J lost 1, with 8 bases in between. CDR3 coding DNA: TGTGCCAGCAGCTTGTCGGGACAGAACACTGAAGCTTTCTTT. It is translated as CASSLSGQNTEAFF.

The chain recombines TRBV18 with TRBJ1-6; D is ambiguous. This CDR3 region has 13 residues. Germline CDR1 reads KGHSH; CDR2 reads LQKENI. The germline V and J ends were trimmed by 8 bases and 10 bases, with 15 bases remaining between them. CDR3 nucleotides: TGTGCCAGCCTACGAGGGATTAACTCACCCCTCCACTTT. It codes for CASLRGINSPLHF.

The chain uses TRBV5-4 and TRBJ2-6; D remains ambiguous. CDR1 and CDR2 from the germline V gene are SGHNT and YYREEE (reference sequence). V lost 4 bases to trimming and J lost 2 bases, with 10 bases between them. CDR3 length: 15 amino acids. The CDR3 bases are TGTGCCAGCAGCACGCAGGTCGCTGGGGCCAACGTCCTGACTTTC. It yields the protein CASSTQVAGANVLTF. The whole variable domain, filled in from reference TRBV5-4 and TRBJ2-6, reads ETGVTQSPTHLIKTRGQQVTLRCSSQSGHNTVSWYQQALGQGPQFIFQYYREEENGRGNFPPRFSGLQFPNYSSELNVNALELDDSALYLCASSTQVAGANVLTFGAGSRLTVL.

This rearrangement joins TRBV5-1 to TRBJ1-1, with 7 bases identical to TRBD1. Germline CDR1 reads SGHRS; CDR2 reads YFSETQ. This CDR3 is 15 amino acids long. The junction had 6 bases not matched to a gene; V was cut back by 4 bases and J by 0 bases. DNA of the CDR3: TGCGCCAGCAGCCTGCGGACAGGTATGAACACTGAAGCTTTCTTT. Translation gives CASSLRTGMNTEAFF.

This chain connects TRBV18 to TRBJ1-3; a possible D gene is TRBD1 (5 bases). Germline V gene lookup returns CDR1 KGHSH and CDR2 LQKENI. With 3 bases removed from V and 0 bases from J, the gap between germline ends came to 12 bases. The CDR3 has 16 amino acids. CDR3 amino acids: CASSPQDTSSGNTIYF. The DNA for the CDR3 is TGTGCCAGCTCACCTCAGGACACGAGCTCTGGAAACACCATATATTTT.

The chain recombines TRBV19 with TRBJ2-1; TRBD1 is a possible D gene (6 bases). Trimming removed 6 bases from V and 0 bases from J, with 12 bases in between. The CDR3 covers 15 residues. Germline loops: CDR1 LNHDA, CDR2 SQIVND (reference sequence). CDR3 DNA sequence: TGTGCCAGTAGACCCGACAGGTACTCCTACAATGAGCAGTTCTTC. Amino acids: CASRPDRYSYNEQFF.